This TCR beta chain was recorded in a study of T cell changes during pregnancy in multiple sclerosis. CDR3 size: 14 residues. Germline CDR1 SGHRS, CDR2 YFSETQ. V lost 3 bases to trimming and J lost 4 bases; unmatched junction nucleotides: 3. Here immunoSEQ multiplex PCR was the method, and the copy in TCRdb shows in-frame clones only, minus some. The sample gives about 96,000 clones, approximately 92% of which show up once; 2% to 3% is in the top ten. This chain connects TRBV5-1 to TRBJ1-2, with TRBD1 matching over 10 bases. The receptor's source is a female donor with multiple sclerosis, enrolled in a pregnancy study. Source: peripheral blood, taken in the first trimester of pregnancy. The CDR3 coding sequence is TGCGCCAGCAGCTCGACAGGGGGCTCCTATGGCTACACCTTC. This sequence encodes CASSSTGGSYGYTF.